Given below is one TCR beta chain in context. Its antigen is still unknown. The PCR had 60 Vbeta and 13 Jbeta primers. The method was immunoSEQ multiplex PCR; TCRdb's version includes in-frame clones alone and lacks a portion of them. The sample contains 150,000 or so clones, approximately 71% of which appear only once. The data stem from a study of cytomegalovirus exposure and HLA in healthy donors. Study-level points and caveats: Presence/absence analyses rested on an assumption that sequencing depth was roughly uniform across donors. The study labeled 164 TCR beta chains cytomegalovirus-associated. The Asian-associated ancestry cluster reportedly had fewer N-insertions than the approximately 630-donor mean in a later analysis.

CDR3 length: 18 residues. Trimming left V 3 bases short and J 6 bases short, with 25 bases between. Germline V gives CDR1 SGDLS, CDR2 YYNGEE. This TCR derives from a man in his late teens or twenties in good health and CMV-seropositive. Material: PBMCs. The chain combines TRBV9 with TRBJ2-1, with D possibly matching TRBD2 (6 bases). The CDR3 region is CASSAPRLTGGSVNEQFF. For the CDR3, the DNA is TGTGCCAGCAGCGCCCCCCGTCTCACCGGGGGTAGTGTCAATGAGCAGTTCTTC.